The present T cell receptor beta chain was sequenced within a study of blood T cell repertoires in COVID-19. The CDR3 is 16 residues long. V gave up 0 bases and J gave up 1 base; unmatched junction bases: 5. The germline V gene encodes CDR1 SGHDT and CDR2 YYEEEE. In the source study's methods: Scientists estimated how many nucleated cells there were by amplifying reference gene primers. Sequenced by immunoSEQ multiplex PCR; TCRdb stores in-frame clones only, minus some. V and J calls and clone size come straight from that table; D and trimming were deduced from the DNA. Here the sample spans roughly 100,000 clones, over 70% being singletons.

This sequence originates from a human donor in a cohort sampled during active or convalescent COVID-19. The chain joins TRBV5-6 to TRBJ1-1; 8 bases agree with TRBD1. Sequencing was carried out using peripheral blood. The CDR3 nucleotides are TGTGCCAGCAGCTTGGGACAGGGGATGAAGAACACTGAAGCTTTCTTT. Translated: CASSLGQGMKNTEAFF.